Below are 27 T cell receptor beta chains sequenced from a single sample in a study of T cell responses to AZD1222 COVID-19 vaccine. Profiling relied on immunoSEQ multiplex PCR, and the TCRdb table lists in-frame clones only, not all of them. The sample lists around 100,000 clones, around 90% seen once, with roughly 2.5% in the top ten. Material: peripheral blood, obtained 28 days after the second AZD1222 dose. These receptors came from an adult who received the AZD1222 COVID-19 vaccine.

J is TRBJ1-5 and V is TRBV6-5; 10 bases line up with TRBD1. The CDR3 has 14 amino acids. The V gene's germline CDR1 is MNHEY and CDR2 SVGAGI. Trimming took 4 bases from V and 4 from J; bases not matched to a gene: 1. CDR3 nucleotides: TGTGCCAGCAGTTTGGGACAGGGGAATCAGCCCCAGCATTTT. This gives the protein CASSLGQGNQPQHF.

The chain joins TRBV7-9 to TRBJ1-1; D possibly corresponds to TRBD1 (5 bases). V lost 3 bases, J lost 4 bases, and 24 bases lay in between. The CDR3 runs to 18 residues. CDR1 is SEHNR and CDR2 is FQNEAQ in the germline V gene (reference sequence). The CDR3 sequence is CASSFRSSVGGASTEAFF. CDR3 sequence (DNA): TGTGCCAGCAGCTTCAGAAGTTCGGTAGGCGGGGCGAGCACTGAAGCTTTCTTT. Full variable domain (remainder filled in from reference TRBV7-9 and TRBJ1-1): DTGVSQNPRHKITKRGQNVTFRCDPISEHNRLYWYRQTLGQGPEFLTYFQNEAQLEKSRLLSDRFSAERPKGSFSTLEIQRTEQGDSAMYLCASSFRSSVGGASTEAFFGQGTRLTVV.

The chain combines TRBV7-2 with TRBJ1-3, with D unclear. The CDR3 totals 15 residues. Between the trimmed V and J ends, which lost 1 base and 4 bases, there was a span of 11 bases. From germline, CDR1 is SGHTA and CDR2 FQGNSA. DNA for the CDR3: TGTGCCAGCAGCTTAGGGAGGGAATCGGGAAACACCATATATTTT. Encoded protein: CASSLGRESGNTIYF.

The V call is TRBV19, the J call TRBJ2-3; D possibly corresponds to TRBD2 (5 bases). Germline V gene sequence: CDR1 LNHDA, CDR2 SQIVND (reference sequence). V was cut by 1 base and J by 4 bases, with 18 bases left in between. CDR3 length equals 17 residues. This CDR3 is CASSIAPQALAPDTQYF. The CDR3, as DNA: TGTGCCAGTAGTATAGCCCCACAAGCCCTAGCACCAGATACGCAGTATTTT.

The genes are TRBV6-5 and TRBJ2-1, with D tentatively TRBD1 (5 bases). Germline V lookup: CDR1 MNHEY, CDR2 SVGAGI. Trimming pared 6 bases from V and 4 bases from J, leaving 7 bases between. The CDR3 runs 12 residues. In nucleotides, the CDR3 is TGTGCCAGCAGACGACAGTACAATGAGCAGTTCTTC. Translation gives CASRRQYNEQFF.

This chain connects TRBV19 to TRBJ2-2; 14 bases line up with TRBD2. Unmatched junction bases numbered 3, after V lost 6 bases and J lost 6 bases. CDR3 size: 15 residues. The germline CDR1 and CDR2 sequences are LNHDA and SQIVND (reference sequence). CDR3 in amino acids: CASRGLAGVAGELFF. CDR3 in DNA: TGTGCCAGTAGGGGACTAGCGGGAGTTGCCGGGGAGCTGTTTTTT. The variable domain in full, completed from reference TRBV19 and TRBJ2-2, reads DGGITQSPKYLFRKEGQNVTLSCEQNLNHDAMYWYRQDPGQGLRLIYYSQIVNDFQKGDIAEGYSVSREKKESFPLTVTSAQKNPTAFYLCASRGLAGVAGELFFGEGSRLTVL.

This chain joins TRBV28 and TRBJ1-1; D is uncertain. The CDR3 has 14 residues. V lost 3 bases, J lost 3 bases, and 11 bases lay in between. The germline V gene encodes CDR1 MDHEN and CDR2 SYDVKM. Here the CDR3 reads CASSFWGRDTEAFF. CDR3 sequence (DNA): TGTGCCAGCAGTTTTTGGGGTAGGGACACTGAAGCTTTCTTT.

V is TRBV30 and J is TRBJ1-2, with TRBD1 identical over 9 bases. The germline gives CDR1 GTSNPN, CDR2 SVGIG (reference sequence). With 3 bases clipped from V and 5 bases from J, the junction kept 4 bases outside the gene matches. This CDR3 spans 13 amino acids. CDR3 DNA sequence: TGTGCCTGGAGAGACAGGGGGACATATGGCTACACCTTC. It codes for CAWRDRGTYGYTF.

The V call is TRBV11-1, the J call TRBJ1-5; D ambiguous. Trimming stripped 6 bases from V and 11 bases from J, with 14 bases between. CDR1 and CDR2 from the germline V gene are SGHAT and FQDESV (reference sequence). The CDR3 contains 12 residues. The CDR3 reads CASSPPEGTQHF. The CDR3 nucleotides are TGTGCCAGCAGTCCTCCAGAGGGAACCCAGCATTTT.

This clone is a singleton in its sample. This chain joins TRBV5-1 and TRBJ2-1; TRBD1 matches at 7 bases. With V trimmed by 2 bases and J by 3 bases, 8 bases remained unmatched. The CDR3 runs to 16 residues. The germline V gene has CDR1 SGHRS and CDR2 YFSETQ. CDR3 residues: CASSFYRGEVYNEQFF. In DNA form, the CDR3 reads TGCGCCAGCAGCTTCTACAGGGGAGAAGTCTACAATGAGCAGTTCTTC.

V is TRBV16 and J is TRBJ1-2, with D possibly matching TRBD1 (5 bases). The V gene lost 2 bases and the J gene lost 2 bases, with 15 bases spanning the gap. The CDR3 contains 16 residues. The germline V gene has CDR1 KGHSY and CDR2 FQNENV. In DNA form, the CDR3 reads TGTGCCAGCAGCCAACTCCCACGACAGACCAACTATGGCTACACCTTC. Translated, it gives CASSQLPRQTNYGYTF.

The rearrangement joins TRBV27 to TRBJ1-2; the match to TRBD1 covers 9 bases. CDR3 size: 14 residues. J lost 7 bases, V lost 3 bases, and 6 bases had no gene match. From germline, CDR1 is MNHEY and CDR2 SMNVEV (reference sequence). The CDR3 DNA sequence: TGTGCCAGCAGTTTGGGACAGGGTCGTAGTGGCTACACCTTC. Protein product: CASSLGQGRSGYTF.

This chain joins TRBV5-1 and TRBJ2-5, with TRBD2 matching 8 bases. The CDR3 runs to 14 residues. The germline gives CDR1 SGHRS, CDR2 YFSETQ. Trimming took 4 bases from V and 9 from J; bases not matched to a gene: 11. The CDR3 loop reads CASSLDAGGRAQYF. In DNA form, the CDR3 reads TGCGCCAGCAGCCTGGATGCGGGAGGTCGGGCCCAGTACTTC.

This chain uses TRBV3-1 (or the pseudogene TRBV3-2) with TRBJ1-6; D is uncertain. CDR3 length: 18 amino acids. The germline V gene encodes CDR1 LGHDT and CDR2 YNNKEL (reference sequence). Trimming stripped 0 bases from V and 10 bases from J, with 22 bases between. CDR3 DNA sequence: TGTGCCAGCAGCCAAGATCTTGGAGTGGGATCACATGTCTCACCCCTCCACTTT. This encodes CASSQDLGVGSHVSPLHF.

The chain combines TRBV19 with TRBJ1-1, with 8 nucleotides matching TRBD1. Losses at the gene ends were 5 bases for V and 4 bases for J; bases not matched to a gene: 9. Germline V gene data show CDR1 as LNHDA and CDR2 as SQIVND (reference sequence). The CDR3 contains 15 residues. DNA of the CDR3: TGTGCCAGTAGTCCCCGGGACAGGATCGTCACTGAAGCTTTCTTT. Protein sequence: CASSPRDRIVTEAFF.

This clone has just one count. Written as DNA, the CDR3 is TGTGCCAGCAGCGGACCGGGACAGAGCACAGATACGCAGTATTTT. Residues: CASSGPGQSTDTQYF. The rearrangement links TRBV7-8 to TRBJ2-3; 7 positions agree with TRBD1. Trimming cost V 5 bases and J 0 bases; bases outside gene matches: 5. CDR1 and CDR2 from the germline V gene are SGHVS and FQNEAQ. The CDR3 spans 15 residues.

This chain connects TRBV5-6 to TRBJ2-3, with a weak D call TRBD1 (6 bases). Trimming pared 2 bases from V and 3 bases from J, leaving 16 bases between. The CDR3 is 16 amino acids. Per germline, CDR1 SGHDT and CDR2 YYEEEE. Written as DNA, the CDR3 is TGTGCCAGCAGCTTCAGGCAGGGGAGAGGAACAGATACGCAGTATTTT. Amino acids: CASSFRQGRGTDTQYF.

V is TRBV28 and J is TRBJ1-2; D remains ambiguous. The CDR3 is 14 amino acids. The germline V and J ends were trimmed by 3 bases and 3 bases, with 11 bases remaining between them. Germline V gives CDR1 MDHEN, CDR2 SYDVKM. The CDR3 nucleotides read TGTGCCAGCAGTTTTCGGGCAGCTCACTATGGCTACACCTTC. Translation: CASSFRAAHYGYTF.

The chain uses TRBV9 and TRBJ2-1, with 9 positions matching TRBD2. The V segment lost 0 bases and the J segment 9 bases; nucleotides outside the gene matches: 7. CDR3 length: 15 residues. Germline V gene lookup returns CDR1 SGDLS and CDR2 YYNGEE. The CDR3 DNA follows: TGTGCCAGCAGCGTAGTAGCGGGAGTCGGAGGTGAGCAGTTCTTC. Protein sequence: CASSVVAGVGGEQFF. Full variable domain (outside the CDR3, taken from reference TRBV9 and TRBJ2-1): DSGVTQTPKHLITATGQRVTLRCSPRSGDLSVYWYQQSLDQGLQFLIQYYNGEERAKGNILERFSAQQFPDLHSELNLSSLELGDSALYFCASSVVAGVGGEQFFGPGTRLTVL.

In this sample, this clone turned up once. The genes are TRBV29-1 and TRBJ2-2, with 9 positions matching TRBD2. Germline V gene lookup returns CDR1 SQVTM and CDR2 ANQGSEA. V gave up 4 bases and J gave up 4 bases; unmatched junction bases: 7. This CDR3 spans 15 amino acids. In DNA, the CDR3 is TGCAGCGTTGGTAACGCGGGAGGGGGCACCGGGGAGCTGTTTTTT. This sequence encodes CSVGNAGGGTGELFF.

This chain uses TRBV4-1 with TRBJ2-3; D remains unclear. The CDR3 is 16 amino acids. V was clipped by 1 base and J by 0 bases, with 11 bases between them. Germline V gene sequence: CDR1 MGHRA, CDR2 YSYEKL. The DNA for the CDR3 is TGCGCCAGCAGCCAAGTCGTAAGTCGAAGCACAGATACGCAGTATTTT. It yields the protein CASSQVVSRSTDTQYF.

V is TRBV2 and J is TRBJ1-6; D uncertain. CDR1 is SNHLY, CDR2 FYNNEI, per germline. Trimming pared 3 bases from V and 7 bases from J, leaving 7 bases between. CDR3 size: 13 residues. In DNA form, the CDR3 reads TGTGCCAGCAGTGATCTACGGAATTCACCCCTCCACTTT. Translation gives CASSDLRNSPLHF.

The chain carries TRBV7-9 and TRBJ2-7; D not resolved. CDR1 is SEHNR and CDR2 is FQNEAQ in the germline V gene (reference sequence). The CDR3 length is 14 residues. V lost 1 base and J lost 2, with 9 bases in between. The CDR3 protein is CASSLDSLTYEQYF. The CDR3, as DNA: TGTGCCAGCAGCTTAGACAGCTTAACCTACGAGCAGTACTTC.

This chain links TRBV18 with TRBJ2-7; 8 nucleotides line up with TRBD2. Germline loops: CDR1 KGHSH, CDR2 LQKENI. With V trimmed by 0 bases and J by 4 bases, 8 bases remained unmatched. The CDR3 is 16 residues long. This CDR3 is CASSPPLIAGLYEQYF. The CDR3 nucleotides read TGTGCCAGCTCACCACCCCTTATAGCGGGATTGTACGAGCAGTACTTC.

The gene calls are TRBV5-1 and TRBJ2-1; 15 bases match TRBD2. The germline CDR1 and CDR2 sequences are SGHRS and YFSETQ. CDR3 length: 18 residues. The V segment lost 2 bases and the J segment 0 bases; nucleotides outside the gene matches: 3. The DNA of the CDR3 is TGCGCCAGCAGCTTAGGACTAGCGGGAGGGGTCTCCTACAATGAGCAGTTCTTC. Its translation is CASSLGLAGGVSYNEQFF.

The chain links TRBV4-3 to TRBJ2-2; D unclear. Trimming removed 3 bases from V and 4 bases from J, with 3 bases in between. The CDR3 covers 12 residues. The germline V gene encodes CDR1 LGHNA and CDR2 YSLEER. The CDR3 loop reads CASSHGTGELFF. The CDR3, as DNA: TGCGCCAGCAGCCACGGCACCGGGGAGCTGTTTTTT.

The chain carries TRBV10-3 and TRBJ1-6; no clear D gene. Germline V gives CDR1 ENHRY, CDR2 SYGVKD. V shed 3 bases and J shed 10 bases, with 7 bases lying between them. CDR3 length: 12 residues. The CDR3 nucleotides read TGTGCCATCAGTGATTTTGACTCACCCCTCCACTTT. Its protein product is CAISDFDSPLHF.